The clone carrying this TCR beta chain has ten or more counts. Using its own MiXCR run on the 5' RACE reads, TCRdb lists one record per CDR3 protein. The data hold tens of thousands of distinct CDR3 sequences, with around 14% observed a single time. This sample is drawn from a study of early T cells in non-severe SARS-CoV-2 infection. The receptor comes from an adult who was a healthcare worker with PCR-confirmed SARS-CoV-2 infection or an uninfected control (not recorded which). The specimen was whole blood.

CDR3 sequence (DNA): TGTGCCAGCAGCCCCGGGGACTTCTCCTACGAGCAGTACTTC. Protein product: CASSPGDFSYEQYF. The chain employs TRBV7-9 and TRBJ2-7; the D gene is possibly TRBD2 (6 bases). The CDR3 is made up of 14 amino acids. V was pared by 5 bases and J by 0 bases, with 11 bases between. Looked up from germline, CDR1 is SEHNR and CDR2 is FQNEAQ (reference sequence).